Each of the 25 T cell receptor beta chains below was sequenced from the same sample in a study of beta chain features in type 1 diabetes (dated by TCRdb to the late 2010s). Library preparation used the immunoSEQ multiplex PCR assay. The entire isolated RNA was reverse transcribed using the High Capacity cDNA Reverse Transcription Kit, and thus expressed TCRB transcripts were sequenced. TCRdb's version of the immuneACCESS table is confined to in-frame rearrangements and falls short of the full clone set. An unresolved V gene accounts for under half of the shortfall where checked; the remainder is of unknown origin. The sample profile shows some 900,000 clones; under 20% of them were found once. Around 0.02% of the sample is in the top ten clones. The sequenced sample was naive CD4+ T cells from blood. The cell subset or site label of this sample denotes: true naive CD4+ T cells. The source is a woman aged 18-29 years in good health.

Only a few counts were recorded for this clone. V and J are TRBV5-4 and TRBJ2-3; 9 bases line up with TRBD2. Germline CDR1 and CDR2: SGHNT and YYREEE (reference sequence). With 3 bases clipped from V and 7 bases from J, the junction kept 6 bases outside the gene matches. This CDR3 has 14 amino acids. CDR3 in amino acids: CASSYRASGNTQYF. The CDR3 DNA sequence: TGTGCCAGCAGCTACAGGGCTAGCGGGAATACGCAGTATTTT.

The chain carries TRBV7-2 and TRBJ2-7; D may be TRBD1 or TRBD2 (5 bases each). CDR3 length: 16 amino acids. V lost 0 bases and J lost 1, with 13 bases in between. CDR1 is SGHTA and CDR2 is FQGNSA in the germline V gene. The CDR3 loop reads CASSLAGDHRSYEQYF. The CDR3 DNA is TGTGCCAGCAGCTTAGCGGGGGATCATCGTTCCTACGAGCAGTACTTC.

The chain combines TRBV18 with TRBJ1-1; 9 bases map to TRBD1. J gave up 5 bases and V 6 bases, and 10 bases lay outside the gene matches. The CDR3 spans 15 residues. In germline, CDR1 is KGHSH, CDR2 LQKENI. The CDR3 sequence: CASSTGQGFGTEAFF. CDR3 coding DNA: TGTGCCAGCTCCACTGGACAGGGGTTTGGGACTGAAGCTTTCTTT.

The chain couples TRBV28 to TRBJ2-7; 7 nucleotides line up with TRBD2. Per germline, CDR1 MDHEN and CDR2 SYDVKM. This CDR3 contains 15 residues. Trimming took 1 base from V and 2 from J; bases not matched to a gene: 5. DNA of the CDR3: TGTGCCAGCAGTTTATCGGCTAGCGGAGCCTACGAGCAGTACTTC. Translation: CASSLSASGAYEQYF.

Only a few counts were recorded for this clone. V gene TRBV6-7 combines with J gene TRBJ2-3; the D gene could be TRBD1 or TRBD2 (5 bases each). TRBV6-7 is annotated as an ORF whose role is uncertain. The CDR3 runs to 14 residues. Trimming pared 8 bases from V and 1 base from J, leaving 13 bases between. The CDR3 here is CASGSRDGTDTQYF. CDR3 nucleotide sequence: TGTGCCAGCGGTAGCAGGGACGGCACAGATACGCAGTATTTT.

The V call is TRBV6-4, the J call TRBJ1-2; the match to TRBD1 covers 8 bases. Germline values: CDR1 MRHNA, CDR2 SNTAGT. The CDR3 sequence is 15 residues long. V was clipped by 5 bases and J by 4 bases; unmatched bases: 9. Here the CDR3 DNA reads TGTGCCAGCAGTTCTGGACAGGGTGGAACCTATGGCTACACCTTC. It encodes CASSSGQGGTYGYTF.

This clone showed up just a few times. The chain uses TRBV28 and TRBJ2-1, with 9 bases fitting TRBD2. The CDR3 is made up of 16 amino acids. Germline V lookup: CDR1 MDHEN, CDR2 SYDVKM. The V segment lost 1 base and the J segment 6 bases; nucleotides outside the gene matches: 7. CDR3 coding DNA: TGTGCCAGCAGTTTATTTCCGGGACTAGCTTCCAATGAGCAGTTCTTC. Amino acid sequence: CASSLFPGLASNEQFF. Complete variable domain (other parts from reference TRBV28 and TRBJ2-1): DVKVTQSSRYLVKRTGEKVFLECVQDMDHENMFWYRQDPGLGLRLIYFSYDVKMKEKGDIPEGYSVSREKKERFSLILESASTNQTSMYLCASSLFPGLASNEQFFGPGTRLTVL.

This clone has just a few counts. The chain employs TRBV27 and TRBJ2-2; D might be TRBD1 (6 bases). CDR1 and CDR2 from the germline V gene are MNHEY and SMNVEV (reference sequence). Trimming cost V 2 bases and J 6 bases, with 13 bases left between them. CDR3 length: 15 amino acids. The CDR3 spells CASSLGRGVPGELFF. For the CDR3, the DNA is TGTGCCAGCAGTTTAGGCAGGGGAGTACCCGGGGAGCTGTTTTTT.

This sequence joins TRBV11-1 and TRBJ1-2, with TRBD1 matching over 7 bases. The CDR3 loop spans 14 amino acids. V shed 5 bases, J shed 2 bases, and the junction held 5 bases outside the gene matches. Germline lookup yields CDR1 SGHAT and CDR2 FQDESV (reference sequence). The CDR3 region is CASSRETGNYGYTF. The CDR3 DNA reads TGTGCCAGCAGCCGAGAGACAGGGAACTATGGCTACACCTTC.

The rearrangement uses TRBV4-3 and TRBJ2-7, with 11 nucleotides matching TRBD2. J lost 2 bases, V lost 0 bases, and 9 bases had no gene match. This CDR3 region has 18 residues. Germline-derived CDR1 and CDR2 are LGHNA and YSLEER. CDR3 sequence: CASSQDLAGTSGTYEQYF. For the CDR3, the DNA is TGCGCCAGCAGCCAAGATTTAGCCGGGACTAGCGGTACCTACGAGCAGTACTTC.

V is TRBV5-1 and J is TRBJ2-5, with 8 bases identical to TRBD2. The CDR3 has 15 amino acids. The germline V gene encodes CDR1 SGHRS and CDR2 YFSETQ. V was pared by 4 bases and J by 2 bases, with 7 bases of the junction left unmatched. CDR3 region: CASSVNSGTQETQYF. DNA for the CDR3: TGCGCCAGCAGCGTAAATAGCGGGACGCAAGAGACCCAGTACTTC.

This chain links TRBV28 with TRBJ2-7, with D perhaps given as TRBD1 or TRBD2 (5 bases each). The germline gives CDR1 MDHEN, CDR2 SYDVKM. CDR3 length: 12 residues. The V end lost 5 bases, the J end lost 6 bases, and 11 bases lay between the germline ends. This CDR3 is CASSGTALEQYF. CDR3 DNA sequence: TGTGCCAGCAGTGGGACGGCTCTCGAGCAGTACTTC.

The rearrangement joins TRBV18 to TRBJ2-6, with D tentatively TRBD1 or TRBD2 (5 bases each). Germline V CDR1 and CDR2: KGHSH, LQKENI. CDR3 length equals 16 residues. The V end was cut by 3 bases, the J end by 3 bases, with 12 bases between. CDR3 nucleotide sequence: TGTGCCAGCTCACCGAGGGACGGCGGTGGGGCCAACGTCCTGACTTTC. This codes for CASSPRDGGGANVLTF.

Points on this clone: Other DNA sequences in this specimen translate into the identical CDR3. This chain connects TRBV28 to TRBJ2-1; D unclear. The CDR3 covers 15 residues. Germline V gene sequence: CDR1 MDHEN, CDR2 SYDVKM. The ends were cut back, 2 bases at V and 4 bases at J, with 12 bases in the middle. The CDR3 nucleotides are TGTGCCAGCAGTTTAGGTGGGTCGCGGTACAATGAGCAGTTCTTC. This sequence encodes CASSLGGSRYNEQFF.

This clone has just a few counts. CDR3 amino acids: CASSQETGEVWTQYF. CDR3 coding DNA: TGCGCCAGCAGCCAAGAAACAGGGGAGGTATGGACCCAGTACTTC. The rearrangement links TRBV4-3 to TRBJ2-5, with D perhaps TRBD1 (7 bases). CDR3 length equals 15 residues. The ends were cut back, 0 bases at V and 7 bases at J, with 15 bases in the middle. Germline CDR1 and CDR2: LGHNA and YSLEER.

This clone was seen a few times. The rearrangement uses TRBV7-2 and TRBJ2-1, with unresolved D. The CDR3 loop spans 11 amino acids. Germline V lookup: CDR1 SGHTA, CDR2 FQGNSA. Between the trimmed V and J ends, which lost 2 bases and 12 bases, there was a span of 8 bases. The CDR3 region has the DNA TGTGCCAGCAGCTTACTACAGTCGCAGTTCTTC. Translating gives CASSLLQSQFF.

This clone was seen a handful of times. The genes are TRBV2 and TRBJ2-2; 8 nucleotides align to TRBD1. The ends lost 1 base at V and 4 bases at J; junction bases unmatched: 2. The CDR3 contains 15 residues. Per the germline V gene, CDR1 is SNHLY and CDR2 is FYNNEI. CDR3 in DNA: TGTGCCAGCAGTGAAGGGACAGGGAGCACCGGGGAGCTGTTTTTT. Its translation is CASSEGTGSTGELFF.

This clone has just a few counts. The chain carries TRBV5-1 and TRBJ2-5, with a weak D call TRBD1 (5 bases). V shed 1 base and J shed 2 bases, with 12 bases lying between them. Looked up from germline, CDR1 is SGHRS and CDR2 is YFSETQ. The CDR3 is 15 amino acids. DNA for the CDR3: TGCGCCAGCAGCTTGATGAAGGGGCCTCAAGAGACCCAGTACTTC. As protein: CASSLMKGPQETQYF.

This clone was recorded a few times. This chain links TRBV5-1 with TRBJ2-1; tentatively, D is TRBD1 (6 bases). Trimming cost V 7 bases and J 1 base, with 12 bases left between them. Germline V gives CDR1 SGHRS, CDR2 YFSETQ. The CDR3 spans 14 residues. CDR3 sequence: CASATGRSYNEQFF. DNA for the CDR3: TGCGCCAGCGCTACAGGGCGATCCTACAATGAGCAGTTCTTC. The full variable domain, rest sourced from reference TRBV5-1 and TRBJ2-1, is KAGVTQTPRYLIKTRGQQVTLSCSPISGHRSVSWYQQTPGQGLQFLFEYFSETQRNKGNFPGRFSGRQFSNSRSEMNVSTLELGDSALYLCASATGRSYNEQFFGPGTRLTVL.

This clone was picked up a small number of times. The CDR3 sequence: CASSWQGNAFYEQYF. The CDR3 DNA reads TGTGCCAGCAGTTGGCAGGGTAATGCATTCTACGAGCAGTACTTC. The V and J genes are TRBV7-2 and TRBJ2-7; the D gene is possibly TRBD1 (5 bases). The CDR3 is 15 amino acids. V dropped 6 bases and J dropped 3 bases, with 18 bases sitting between them. Germline V gives CDR1 SGHTA, CDR2 FQGNSA.

The table lists this clone with a few counts. The chain uses TRBV7-2 and TRBJ2-6; D not certain. Germline lookup yields CDR1 SGHTA and CDR2 FQGNSA. Between the trimmed V and J ends, which lost 5 bases and 1 base, there was a span of 6 bases. This CDR3 is 14 amino acids long. This chain's CDR3 is CASSKRSGANVLTF. The DNA for the CDR3 is TGTGCCAGCAGCAAGAGATCTGGGGCCAACGTCCTGACTTTC.

This clone was observed a few times. This chain links TRBV19 with TRBJ1-1; 9 bases align to TRBD1. This CDR3 comprises 17 residues. Germline V lookup: CDR1 LNHDA, CDR2 SQIVND (reference sequence). The J segment lost 0 bases and the V segment lost 3 bases, leaving 8 bases of the junction unmatched. The CDR3 nucleotides read TGTGCCAGTAGTATCATGGGACAGGGTATCATGAACACTGAAGCTTTCTTT. This sequence encodes CASSIMGQGIMNTEAFF. Full variable domain (missing parts from reference TRBV19 and TRBJ1-1): DGGITQSPKYLFRKEGQNVTLSCEQNLNHDAMYWYRQDPGQGLRLIYYSQIVNDFQKGDIAEGYSVSREKKESFPLTVTSAQKNPTAFYLCASSIMGQGIMNTEAFFGQGTRLTVV.

V usage is TRBV5-1 and J usage is TRBJ2-2; possible D gene TRBD2, 5 bases. Germline assignment: CDR1 SGHRS and CDR2 YFSETQ. Trimming removed 0 bases from V and 5 bases from J, with 11 bases in between. CDR3 length: 15 residues. Here the CDR3 DNA reads TGCGCCAGCAGCTTGGTATCTAGGAGGACCGGGGAGCTGTTTTTT. This codes for CASSLVSRRTGELFF.

The V and J genes are TRBV7-9 and TRBJ2-5; tentatively, D is TRBD2 (6 bases). V shed 3 bases and J shed 4 bases, with 9 bases lying between them. From germline, CDR1 is SEHNR and CDR2 FQNEAQ (reference sequence). This CDR3 contains 13 residues. CDR3 coding DNA: TGTGCCAGCAGCTTGGACTATAGAGAGACCCAGTACTTC. Translating gives CASSLDYRETQYF.

This rearrangement joins TRBV2 to TRBJ2-7; no firm D call. The V gene lost 8 bases and the J gene lost 4 bases, with 18 bases spanning the gap. This CDR3 contains 14 residues. Germline CDR1 is SNHLY and CDR2 is FYNNEI. DNA of the CDR3: TGTGCCAGCCATCACAACCATCTCGGGTACGAGCAGTACTTC. Translated: CASHHNHLGYEQYF.